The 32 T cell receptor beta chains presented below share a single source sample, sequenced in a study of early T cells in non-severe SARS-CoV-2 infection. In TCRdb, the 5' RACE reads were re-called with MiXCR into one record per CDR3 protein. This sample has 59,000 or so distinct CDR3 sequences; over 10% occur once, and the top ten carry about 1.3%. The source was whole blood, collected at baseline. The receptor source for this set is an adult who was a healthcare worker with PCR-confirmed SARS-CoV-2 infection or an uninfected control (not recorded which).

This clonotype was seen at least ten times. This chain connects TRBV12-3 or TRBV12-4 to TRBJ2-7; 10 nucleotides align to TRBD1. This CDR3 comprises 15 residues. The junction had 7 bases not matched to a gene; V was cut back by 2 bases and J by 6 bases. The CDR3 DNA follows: TGTGCCAGCAGTTTAAGGACAGGGGGTAGGTTCGAGCAGTACTTC. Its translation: CASSLRTGGRFEQYF.

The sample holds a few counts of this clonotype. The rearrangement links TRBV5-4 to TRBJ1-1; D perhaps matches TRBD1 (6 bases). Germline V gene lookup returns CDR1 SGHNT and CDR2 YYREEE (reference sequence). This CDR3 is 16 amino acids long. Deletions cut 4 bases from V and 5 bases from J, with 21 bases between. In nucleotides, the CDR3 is TGTGCCAGCAGCCGCCCGGCAGGGACAAAGGGAACTGAAGCTTTCTTT. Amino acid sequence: CASSRPAGTKGTEAFF.

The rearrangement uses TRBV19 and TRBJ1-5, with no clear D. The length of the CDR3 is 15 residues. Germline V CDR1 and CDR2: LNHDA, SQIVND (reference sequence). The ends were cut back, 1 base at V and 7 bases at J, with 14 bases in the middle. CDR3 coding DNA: TGTGCCAGTAGTATAGGAGGAGCCAGTTCCCAGCCCCAGCATTTT. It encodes CASSIGGASSQPQHF.

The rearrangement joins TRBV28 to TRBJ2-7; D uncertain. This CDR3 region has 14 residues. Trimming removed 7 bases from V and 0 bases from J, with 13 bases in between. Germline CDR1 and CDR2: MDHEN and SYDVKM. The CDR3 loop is CASTPGSLSYEQYF. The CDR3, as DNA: TGTGCCAGCACCCCCGGGTCCCTCTCCTACGAGCAGTACTTC. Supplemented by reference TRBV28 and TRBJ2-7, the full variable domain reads DVKVTQSSRYLVKRTGEKVFLECVQDMDHENMFWYRQDPGLGLRLIYFSYDVKMKEKGDIPEGYSVSREKKERFSLILESASTNQTSMYLCASTPGSLSYEQYFGPGTRLTVT.

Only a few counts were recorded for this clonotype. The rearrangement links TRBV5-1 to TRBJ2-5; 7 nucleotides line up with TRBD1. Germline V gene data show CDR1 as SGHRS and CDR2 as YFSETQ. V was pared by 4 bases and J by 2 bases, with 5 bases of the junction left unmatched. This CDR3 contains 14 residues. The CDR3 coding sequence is TGCGCCAGCAGCATCGGGACAGTTCAAGAGACCCAGTACTTC. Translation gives CASSIGTVQETQYF.

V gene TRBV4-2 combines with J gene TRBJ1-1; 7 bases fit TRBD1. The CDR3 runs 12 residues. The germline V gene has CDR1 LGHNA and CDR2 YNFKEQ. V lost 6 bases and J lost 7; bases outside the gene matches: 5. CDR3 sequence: CASRRGQLEAFF. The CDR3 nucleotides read TGTGCCAGCAGACGGGGACAGCTTGAAGCTTTCTTT.

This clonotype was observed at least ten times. This chain's CDR3 is CSASTFRGNQPQHF. The DNA for the CDR3 is TGCAGTGCTAGCACATTCAGGGGCAATCAGCCCCAGCATTTT. The chain recombines TRBV20-1 with TRBJ1-5; D may be TRBD1 (5 bases). CDR3 length equals 14 residues. CDR1 is DFQATT, CDR2 SNEGSKA, per germline (reference sequence). V gave up 3 bases and J gave up 2 bases, with 11 bases separating them.

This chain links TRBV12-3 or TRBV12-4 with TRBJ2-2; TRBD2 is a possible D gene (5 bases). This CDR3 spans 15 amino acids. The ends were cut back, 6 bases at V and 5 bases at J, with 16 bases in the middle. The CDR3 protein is CASRRGSISTGELFF. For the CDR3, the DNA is TGTGCCAGCAGAAGAGGGAGTATAAGTACCGGGGAGCTGTTTTTT.

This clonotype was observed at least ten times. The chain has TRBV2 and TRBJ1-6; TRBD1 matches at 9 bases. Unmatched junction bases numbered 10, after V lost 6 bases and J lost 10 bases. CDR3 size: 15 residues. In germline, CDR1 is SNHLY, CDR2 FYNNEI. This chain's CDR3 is CASSVPGQGLSPLHF. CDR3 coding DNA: TGTGCCAGCAGCGTACCGGGACAGGGTTTGTCACCCCTCCACTTT.

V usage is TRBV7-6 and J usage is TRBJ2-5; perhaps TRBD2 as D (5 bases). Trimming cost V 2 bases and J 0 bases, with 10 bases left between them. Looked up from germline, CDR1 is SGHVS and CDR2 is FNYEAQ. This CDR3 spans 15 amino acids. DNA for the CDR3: TGTGCCAGCAGCTTAAGGCCAGCGGACCAAGAGACCCAGTACTTC. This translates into CASSLRPADQETQYF.

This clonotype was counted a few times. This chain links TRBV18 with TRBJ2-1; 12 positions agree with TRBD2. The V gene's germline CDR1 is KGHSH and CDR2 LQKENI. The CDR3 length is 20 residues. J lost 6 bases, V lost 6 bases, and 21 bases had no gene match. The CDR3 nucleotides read TGTGCCAGCTCCTCAGGGACAGGCCTAAAACTAGCGGGAGGCCCCAATGAGCAGTTCTTC. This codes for CASSSGTGLKLAGGPNEQFF.

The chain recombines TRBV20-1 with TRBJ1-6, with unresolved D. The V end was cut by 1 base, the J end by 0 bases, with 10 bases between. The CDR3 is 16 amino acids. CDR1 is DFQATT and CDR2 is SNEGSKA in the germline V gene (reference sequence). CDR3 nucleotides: TGCAGTGCTAGAGGGGCACGGAGCTCCTATAATTCACCCCTCCACTTT. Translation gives CSARGARSSYNSPLHF.

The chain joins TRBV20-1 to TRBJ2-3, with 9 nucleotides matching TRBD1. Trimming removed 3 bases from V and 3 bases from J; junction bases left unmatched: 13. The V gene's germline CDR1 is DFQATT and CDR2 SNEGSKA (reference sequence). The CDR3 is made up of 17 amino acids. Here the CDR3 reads CSASPPPGQGMTDTQYF. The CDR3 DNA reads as TGCAGTGCTAGCCCCCCCCCGGGACAGGGAATGACAGATACGCAGTATTTT.

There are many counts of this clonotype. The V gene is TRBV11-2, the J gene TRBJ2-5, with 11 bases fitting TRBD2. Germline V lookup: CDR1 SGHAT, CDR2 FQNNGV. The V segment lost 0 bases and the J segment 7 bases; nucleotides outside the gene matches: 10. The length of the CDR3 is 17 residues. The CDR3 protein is CASSLESTSGEIGTQYF. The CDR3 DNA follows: TGTGCCAGCAGCTTAGAGTCGACTAGCGGGGAGATAGGGACCCAGTACTTC.

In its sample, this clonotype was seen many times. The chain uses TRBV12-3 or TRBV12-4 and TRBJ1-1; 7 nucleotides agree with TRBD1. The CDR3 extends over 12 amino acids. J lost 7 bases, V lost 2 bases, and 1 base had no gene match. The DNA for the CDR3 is TGTGCCAGCAGTTTAAGGGGGCGTGAAGCTTTCTTT. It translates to CASSLRGREAFF.

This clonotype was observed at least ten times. DNA for the CDR3: TGCAGCGTTGAACAGGCTGTGAACACTGAAGCTTTCTTT. The encoded protein is CSVEQAVNTEAFF. This chain uses TRBV29-1 with TRBJ1-1; no firm D call. Germline CDR1 reads SQVTM; CDR2 reads ANQGSEA. Trimming shortened V by 2 bases and J by 0 bases, and 7 bases separated the two germline ends. This CDR3 spans 13 amino acids.

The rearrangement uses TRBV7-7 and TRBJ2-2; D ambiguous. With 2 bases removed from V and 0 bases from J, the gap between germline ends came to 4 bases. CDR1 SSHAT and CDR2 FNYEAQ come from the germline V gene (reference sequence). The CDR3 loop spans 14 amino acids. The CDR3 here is CASSLLANTGELFF. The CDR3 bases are TGTGCCAGCAGCTTACTAGCGAACACCGGGGAGCTGTTTTTT.

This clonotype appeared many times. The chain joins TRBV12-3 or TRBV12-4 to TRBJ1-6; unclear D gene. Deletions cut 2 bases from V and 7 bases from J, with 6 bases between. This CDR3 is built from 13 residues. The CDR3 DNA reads TGTGCCAGCAGTTTACGCACCAATTCACCCCTCCACTTT. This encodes CASSLRTNSPLHF.

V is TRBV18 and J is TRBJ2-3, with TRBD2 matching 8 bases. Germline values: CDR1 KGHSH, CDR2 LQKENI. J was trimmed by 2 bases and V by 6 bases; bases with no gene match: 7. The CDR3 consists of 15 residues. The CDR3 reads CASSPTSGSTDTQYF. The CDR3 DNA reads TGTGCCAGCTCTCCTACTAGCGGTTCCACAGATACGCAGTATTTT.

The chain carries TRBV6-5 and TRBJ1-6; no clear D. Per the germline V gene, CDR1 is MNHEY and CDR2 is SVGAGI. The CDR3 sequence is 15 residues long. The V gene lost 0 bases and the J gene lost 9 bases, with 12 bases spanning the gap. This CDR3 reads CASSYSGLRGSPLHF. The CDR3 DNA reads TGTGCCAGCAGTTACTCCGGGCTTCGCGGTTCACCCCTCCACTTT.

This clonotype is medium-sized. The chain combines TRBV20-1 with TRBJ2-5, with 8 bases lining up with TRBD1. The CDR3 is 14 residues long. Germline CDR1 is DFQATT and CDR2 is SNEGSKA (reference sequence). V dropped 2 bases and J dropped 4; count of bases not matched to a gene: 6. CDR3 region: CSARTGGTRETQYF. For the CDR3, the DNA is TGCAGTGCTAGAACAGGGGGTACTAGAGAGACCCAGTACTTC.

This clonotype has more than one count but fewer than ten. CDR3 protein: CASSSATRDSNEQFF. CDR3 in DNA: TGTGCCAGCAGCTCAGCCACAAGAGACAGCAATGAGCAGTTCTTC. The V and J genes are TRBV6-2 or TRBV6-3 and TRBJ2-1; D is perhaps TRBD1 (5 bases). The germline gives CDR1 MNHEY, CDR2 SVGEGT. With 6 bases removed from V and 6 bases from J, the gap between germline ends came to 18 bases. The CDR3 length is 15 residues.

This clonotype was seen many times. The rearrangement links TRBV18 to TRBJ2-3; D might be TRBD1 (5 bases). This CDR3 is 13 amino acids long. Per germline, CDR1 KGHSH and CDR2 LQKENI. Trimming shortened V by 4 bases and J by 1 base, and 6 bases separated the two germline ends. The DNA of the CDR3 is TGTGCCAGCTCACGGGGCGGCACAGATACGCAGTATTTT. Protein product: CASSRGGTDTQYF. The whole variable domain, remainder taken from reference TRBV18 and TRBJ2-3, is NAGVMQNPRHLVRRRGQEARLRCSPMKGHSHVYWYRQLPEEGLKFMVYLQKENIIDESGMPKERFSAEFPKEGPSILRIQQVVRGDSAAYFCASSRGGTDTQYFGPGTRLTVL.

In DNA, the CDR3 is TGTGCCAGCAGCCTAGACAGCGGTTATTCACCCCTCCACTTT. Protein product: CASSLDSGYSPLHF. The chain is built from TRBV7-2 and TRBJ1-6, with D perhaps matching TRBD1 (5 bases). V lost 5 bases and J 8 bases, leaving 13 bases between the germline ends. CDR1 is SGHTA, CDR2 FQGNSA, per germline. This CDR3 has 14 amino acids.

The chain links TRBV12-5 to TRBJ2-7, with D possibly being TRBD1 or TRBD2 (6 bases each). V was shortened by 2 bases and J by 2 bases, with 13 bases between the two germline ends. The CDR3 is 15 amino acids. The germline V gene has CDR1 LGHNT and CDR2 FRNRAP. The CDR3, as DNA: TGTGCTAGTGGTTTGCATTTGGGGGGCACCTACGAGCAGTACTTC. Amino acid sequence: CASGLHLGGTYEQYF.

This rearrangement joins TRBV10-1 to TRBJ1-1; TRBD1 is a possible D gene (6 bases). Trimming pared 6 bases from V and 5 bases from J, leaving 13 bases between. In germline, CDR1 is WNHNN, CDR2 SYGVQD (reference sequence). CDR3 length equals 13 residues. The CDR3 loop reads CASRPTQGTEAFF. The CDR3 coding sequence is TGCGCCAGCAGACCTACCCAGGGGACTGAAGCTTTCTTT.

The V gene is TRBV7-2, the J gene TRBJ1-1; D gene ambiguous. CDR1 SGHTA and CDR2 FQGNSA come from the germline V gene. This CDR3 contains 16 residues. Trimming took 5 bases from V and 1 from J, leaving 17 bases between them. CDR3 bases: TGTGCCAGCAGCCGGCACAATGGGTTGACGAACACTGAAGCTTTCTTT. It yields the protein CASSRHNGLTNTEAFF.

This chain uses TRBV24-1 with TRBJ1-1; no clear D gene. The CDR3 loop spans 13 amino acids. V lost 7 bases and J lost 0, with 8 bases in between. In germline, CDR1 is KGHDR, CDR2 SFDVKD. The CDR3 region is CATRGWVNTEAFF. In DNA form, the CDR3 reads TGTGCCACCAGAGGGTGGGTGAACACTGAAGCTTTCTTT.

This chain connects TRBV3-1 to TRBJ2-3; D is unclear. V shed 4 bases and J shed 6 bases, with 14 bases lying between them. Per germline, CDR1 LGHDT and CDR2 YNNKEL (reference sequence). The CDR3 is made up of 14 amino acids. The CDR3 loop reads CASSLSRLSDTQYF. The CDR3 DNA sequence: TGTGCCAGCAGCCTGAGTAGGCTTTCGGATACGCAGTATTTT.

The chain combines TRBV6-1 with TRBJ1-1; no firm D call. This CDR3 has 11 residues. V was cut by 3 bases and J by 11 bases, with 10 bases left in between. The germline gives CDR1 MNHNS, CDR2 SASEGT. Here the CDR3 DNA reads TGTGCCAGCAGTGAGCCGTTTAATGCTTTCTTT. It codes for CASSEPFNAFF.

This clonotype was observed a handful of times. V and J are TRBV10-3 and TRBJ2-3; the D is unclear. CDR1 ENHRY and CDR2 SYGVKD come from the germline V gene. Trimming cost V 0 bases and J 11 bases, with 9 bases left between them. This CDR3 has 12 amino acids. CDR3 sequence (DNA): TGTGCCATCAGTGAGTCGAGTGGTAAGCAGTATTTT. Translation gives CAISESSGKQYF.

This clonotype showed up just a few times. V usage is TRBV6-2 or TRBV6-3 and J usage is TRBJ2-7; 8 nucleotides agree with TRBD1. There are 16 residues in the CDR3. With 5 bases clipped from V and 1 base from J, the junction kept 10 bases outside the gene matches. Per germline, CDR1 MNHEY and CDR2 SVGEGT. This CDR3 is CASSRQGPRLSYEQYF. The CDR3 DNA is TGTGCCAGCAGTCGACAGGGGCCTCGACTATCCTACGAGCAGTACTTC.